A single sample gave rise to the 7 T cell receptor beta chains below, sequenced in a study of CD8+ T cells in alopecia areata. Treatment noted: oral pan-JAK inhibitor, 5-10 mg twice daily. Sequencing templates came from extracted RNA that was reverse transcribed into cDNA. Sequenced by immunoSEQ multiplex PCR; TCRdb stores in-frame clones only, minus some. Of some 150,000 clones listed, roughly 60% are singletons. The source material was CD4+ T cells sorted from blood, sampled at approximately week 56, from a patient treated with tofacitinib. The receptors were gathered from a human donor with alopecia areata.

The genes are TRBV11-3 and TRBJ2-1, with D perhaps TRBD1 (5 bases). CDR1 and CDR2 from the germline V gene are SGHNT and YENEEA. V was pared by 4 bases and J by 9 bases, with 19 bases between. This CDR3 region has 15 residues. This CDR3 reads CASSSHPQGWTEQFF. The CDR3, as DNA: TGTGCCAGCAGCTCCCATCCCCAGGGATGGACTGAGCAGTTCTTC. The full variable domain, with the rest looked up from reference TRBV11-3 and TRBJ2-1, is EAGVVQSPRYKIIEKKQPVAFWCNPISGHNTLYWYLQNLGQGPELLIRYENEEAVDDSQLPKDRFSAERLKGVDSTLKIQPAELGDSAVYLCASSSHPQGWTEQFFGPGTRLTVL.

CDR3 DNA: TGCGCCAGCAGCTTGGAGACTGCCGGGGAGCTGTTTTTT. Translated: CASSLETAGELFF. This sequence joins TRBV5-1 and TRBJ2-2; the D is unclear. The CDR3 spans 13 residues. Germline V lookup: CDR1 SGHRS, CDR2 YFSETQ. Deletions cut 0 bases from V and 6 bases from J, with 6 bases between. Filled out from reference TRBV5-1 and TRBJ2-2, the complete variable domain reads KAGVTQTPRYLIKTRGQQVTLSCSPISGHRSVSWYQQTPGQGLQFLFEYFSETQRNKGNFPGRFSGRQFSNSRSEMNVSTLELGDSALYLCASSLETAGELFFGEGSRLTVL.

V is TRBV12-5 and J is TRBJ1-5, with D perhaps matching TRBD1 (5 bases). The CDR3 is made up of 15 amino acids. V gave up 1 base and J gave up 5 bases, with 12 bases separating them. Looked up from germline, CDR1 is LGHNT and CDR2 is FRNRAP. In DNA, the CDR3 is TGTGCTAGTGGTTTGGGACTGAGGGGAGATCAGCCCCAGCATTTT. Translated: CASGLGLRGDQPQHF.

The chain carries TRBV11-3 and TRBJ2-7; a weak D match, TRBD2 (5 bases). Deletions cut 5 bases from V and 2 bases from J, with 16 bases between. Germline CDR1 is SGHNT and CDR2 is YENEEA. The CDR3 totals 15 residues. CDR3 in DNA: TGTGCCAGCAGCCCGAGGGCCGCGGCCACCTACGAGCAGTACTTC. This translates into CASSPRAAATYEQYF.

V gene TRBV7-9 combines with J gene TRBJ2-7; tentatively, D is TRBD1 or TRBD2 (6 bases each). Germline lookup yields CDR1 SEHNR and CDR2 FQNEAQ (reference sequence). The CDR3 totals 13 residues. The V end lost 1 base, the J end lost 7 bases, and 11 bases lay between the germline ends. The CDR3 bases are TGTGCCAGCAGCTTAGAGGGGGGTTTAGAGCAGTACTTC. Translated: CASSLEGGLEQYF. Variable domain in full (rest from reference TRBV7-9 and TRBJ2-7): DTGVSQNPRHKITKRGQNVTFRCDPISEHNRLYWYRQTLGQGPEFLTYFQNEAQLEKSRLLSDRFSAERPKGSFSTLEIQRTEQGDSAMYLCASSLEGGLEQYFGPGTRLTVT.

The chain combines TRBV6-5 with TRBJ2-3; D perhaps matches TRBD1 (5 bases). Trimming shortened V by 6 bases and J by 2 bases, and 9 bases separated the two germline ends. Germline assignment: CDR1 MNHEY and CDR2 SVGAGI. The CDR3 extends over 13 amino acids. DNA of the CDR3: TGTGCCAGCAGACAGGACAACACAGATACGCAGTATTTT. This encodes CASRQDNTDTQYF.

This clone appeared a few times. The J gene is TRBJ2-5, the V gene TRBV7-9, with D maybe TRBD2 (6 bases). This CDR3 has 13 residues. V gave up 7 bases and J gave up 1 base, with 10 bases separating them. Germline V gives CDR1 SEHNR, CDR2 FQNEAQ (reference sequence). The CDR3 loop is CASTRTTQETQYF. The CDR3, as DNA: TGTGCCAGCACCAGGACTACCCAAGAGACCCAGTACTTC.